Each of the 25 T cell receptor beta chains below was sequenced from the same sample in a study of T cells in Graves' hyperthyroidism and ophthalmopathy. Amplification yielded TCR beta CDR3 regions, with RNA transcripts as the source. In the first-round RT-PCR of the TCR CDR3, the HTBI primer set was used. TCRdb ran MiXCR on the multiplex PCR reads and lists one entry per CDR3 protein. The sample shows roughly 840,000 distinct CDR3 sequences, about 38% of them seen only once. Source material: blood. The receptors were gathered from a man aged 18 to 29 with Graves' hyperthyroidism.

The genes are TRBV7-9 and TRBJ2-7; the D gene is possibly TRBD2 (5 bases). The length of the CDR3 is 15 residues. Looked up from germline, CDR1 is SEHNR and CDR2 is FQNEAQ (reference sequence). V was pared by 3 bases and J by 1 base, with 13 bases between. The CDR3 protein is CASSFTRAGSYEQYF. CDR3 bases: TGTGCCAGCAGCTTTACCCGGGCGGGTTCCTACGAGCAGTACTTC.

A word on this clonotype: One end of the junction does not line up with germline, which may come from a read error. The V gene is TRBV7-2, the J gene TRBJ1-1; D uncertain. The CDR3 consists of 15 residues. CDR1 is SGHTA, CDR2 FQGNSA, per germline. The CDR3 loop is CASSQDQQTNTEAFF. CDR3 sequence (DNA): TGCGCCAGCAGCCAAGATCAACAGACAAACACTGAAGCTTTCTTT.

This clonotype has just one count. The genes are TRBV2 and TRBJ2-7; 11 bases map to TRBD2. From germline, CDR1 is SNHLY and CDR2 FYNNEI. There are 15 residues in the CDR3. Losses at the gene ends were 6 bases for V and 1 base for J; bases not matched to a gene: 5. CDR3 region: CASRPGLADSYEQYF. The CDR3 DNA reads as TGTGCCAGCAGACCGGGACTAGCGGATTCCTACGAGCAGTACTTC.

Regarding this clonotype: This likely comes from a read error, as the CDR3 has no conserved phenylalanine or tryptophan at its end. This chain uses TRBV10-2 with TRBJ1-5; 8 nucleotides agree with TRBD1. V trimming: 3 bases; J trimming: 4 bases; junction bases outside the gene matches: 5. From germline, CDR1 is WSHSY and CDR2 SAAADI. CDR3 length: 15 residues. The CDR3 region is CASSEQGGSNQPQHS. CDR3 coding DNA: TGCGCCAGCAGTGAACAGGGGGGCAGTAATCAGCCCCAGCATTCA.

Many counts were recorded for this clonotype. CDR3 nucleotide sequence: TGCAGTGCAGACAGTATCCAAGAGACCCAGTACTTC. Translation gives CSADSIQETQYF. V is TRBV20-1 and J is TRBJ2-5, with D perhaps matching TRBD1 (5 bases). The CDR3 covers 12 residues. V dropped 6 bases and J dropped 1 base, with 9 bases sitting between them. Germline CDR1 is DFQATT and CDR2 is SNEGSKA (reference sequence).

This clonotype appeared many times. CDR3 coding DNA: TGCAGTGCCCCATGGGGCGGATTCTACGAGCAGTACTTC. It codes for CSAPWGGFYEQYF. The chain has TRBV20-1 and TRBJ2-7; D is possibly TRBD1 (5 bases). CDR1 and CDR2 (germline): DFQATT, SNEGSKA (reference sequence). The V end was cut by 6 bases, the J end by 3 bases, with 15 bases between. The CDR3 spans 13 residues.

This clonotype appeared many times. The rearrangement uses TRBV24-1 and TRBJ1-4; D is uncertain. Germline assignment: CDR1 KGHDR and CDR2 SFDVKD. The CDR3 loop spans 14 amino acids. V was pared by 4 bases and J by 0 bases, with 5 bases between. CDR3 nucleotide sequence: TGTGCCACCAGTGAACCAGCAACTAATGAAAAACTGTTTTTT. Amino acid sequence: CATSEPATNEKLFF.

The V gene is TRBV11-3, the J gene TRBJ2-6; D unclear. Looked up from germline, CDR1 is SGHNT and CDR2 is YENEEA. The CDR3 is 14 residues long. Trimming stripped 6 bases from V and 3 bases from J, with 9 bases between. CDR3 region: CASRSKGGANVLTF. In DNA, the CDR3 is TGTGCCAGCAGGTCTAAAGGTGGGGCCAACGTCCTGACTTTC.

This clonotype is a singleton in its sample. A read error may be the cause here, since a much bigger clone is one base away. The genes are TRBV20-1 and TRBJ2-5; 11 bases map to TRBD1. The CDR3 contains 13 residues. Germline V gene data show CDR1 as DFQATT and CDR2 as SNEGSKA (reference sequence). The DNA of the CDR3 is TGCAGTGCAGAGGGACAGGGGGTGGAGACCCGGTACTTC. This codes for CSAEGQGVETRYF.

This clonotype was observed at least ten times. This rearrangement joins TRBV2 to TRBJ2-7; 9 bases agree with TRBD1. Germline lookup yields CDR1 SNHLY and CDR2 FYNNEI. There are 13 residues in the CDR3. The J segment lost 2 bases and the V segment lost 10 bases, leaving 6 bases of the junction unmatched. Here the CDR3 reads CAIGDRATYEQYF. CDR3 in DNA: TGTGCCATCGGGGACAGGGCGACCTACGAGCAGTACTTC.

The chain combines TRBV4-1 with TRBJ1-2; no definite D call. Deletions cut 3 bases from V and 4 bases from J, with 6 bases between. This CDR3 is 12 amino acids long. Germline assignment: CDR1 MGHRA and CDR2 YSYEKL. The CDR3, as DNA: TGCGCCAGCAGCCATCTCAGCTATGGCTACACCTTC. Translation: CASSHLSYGYTF.

The CDR3 loop reads CASSRGQDTEAFF. The CDR3 nucleotides are TGTGCCAGCAGCCGGGGGCAGGATACTGAAGCTTTCTTT. The rearrangement joins TRBV9 to TRBJ1-1, with a weak D call TRBD1 (6 bases). Germline-derived CDR1 and CDR2 are SGDLS and YYNGEE. This CDR3 has 13 amino acids. V shed 4 bases and J shed 5 bases, with 12 bases lying between them.

This clonotype was counted ten times or more. The chain uses TRBV25-1 and TRBJ1-4; TRBD1 matches 7 bases. V was pared by 3 bases and J by 2 bases, with 6 bases of the junction left unmatched. CDR3 length: 16 residues. The germline V gene encodes CDR1 MGHDK and CDR2 SYGVNS. In DNA form, the CDR3 reads TGTGCCAGCAGTGATGGGAGGGGGCGTACTAATGAAAAACTGTTTTTT. Translating gives CASSDGRGRTNEKLFF.

This clonotype was seen only a few times. The CDR3 DNA reads as TGTGCCAGCAGTCTAAACCTCCTCTCTGGAAACACCATATATTTT. Amino acid sequence: CASSLNLLSGNTIYF. The chain recombines TRBV9 with TRBJ1-3, with no clear D. The CDR3 contains 15 residues. Germline V gene sequence: CDR1 SGDLS, CDR2 YYNGEE. V was clipped by 5 bases and J by 0 bases, with 12 bases between them.

This clonotype has only a few counts. J is TRBJ2-7 and V is TRBV7-9; 9 nucleotides line up with TRBD2. Germline CDR1 is SEHNR and CDR2 is FQNEAQ (reference sequence). This CDR3 has 13 amino acids. The junction had 8 bases not matched to a gene; V was cut back by 8 bases and J by 6 bases. The CDR3 here is CASSWASGVEQYF. DNA for the CDR3: TGTGCCAGCTCCTGGGCTAGCGGGGTCGAGCAGTACTTC. Full variable domain (remainder filled in from reference TRBV7-9 and TRBJ2-7): DTGVSQNPRHKITKRGQNVTFRCDPISEHNRLYWYRQTLGQGPEFLTYFQNEAQLEKSRLLSDRFSAERPKGSFSTLEIQRTEQGDSAMYLCASSWASGVEQYFGPGTRLTVT.

This chain uses TRBV10-3 with TRBJ1-5; D is ambiguous. Trimming shortened V by 10 bases and J by 0 bases, and 13 bases separated the two germline ends. CDR3 length: 14 amino acids. CDR1 and CDR2 (germline): ENHRY, SYGVKD. CDR3 DNA sequence: TGTGCCAGCAATGCCGGCTATAGCAATCAGCCCCAGCATTTT. Translation: CASNAGYSNQPQHF.

This clonotype was detected once. CDR3 sequence (DNA): TGTGCCAGCAGAAACAGGGGGCCCGGTGAGACCCAGTACTTC. Its protein is CASRNRGPGETQYF. J is TRBJ2-5 and V is TRBV7-6, with 9 bases lining up with TRBD1. This CDR3 region has 14 residues. Germline trimming cut 6 bases from V and 5 bases from J; bases unmatched to any gene: 7. CDR1 and CDR2 (germline): SGHVS, FNYEAQ.

The genes are TRBV5-4 and TRBJ1-2; 8 bases fit TRBD1. The CDR3 consists of 14 residues. Germline V CDR1 and CDR2: SGHNT, YYREEE (reference sequence). Trimming removed 2 bases from V and 3 bases from J; junction bases left unmatched: 3. The CDR3 bases are TGTGCCAGCAGCTTCCAGGGGGCGGACTATGGCTACACCTTC. Amino acid sequence: CASSFQGADYGYTF. Variable domain in full (rest from reference TRBV5-4 and TRBJ1-2): ETGVTQSPTHLIKTRGQQVTLRCSSQSGHNTVSWYQQALGQGPQFIFQYYREEENGRGNFPPRFSGLQFPNYSSELNVNALELDDSALYLCASSFQGADYGYTFGSGTRLTVV.

The chain uses TRBV14 and TRBJ2-7; 10 bases are shared with TRBD2. The CDR3 is 15 amino acids. Trimming cost V 2 bases and J 3 bases; bases outside gene matches: 4. The germline V gene has CDR1 SGHDN and CDR2 FVKESK. Written as DNA, the CDR3 is TGTGCCAGCAGCCAACTAGCGGGAGCCTACTACGAGCAGTACTTC. Encoded protein: CASSQLAGAYYEQYF.

This chain uses TRBV7-2 with TRBJ2-7; 10 bases fit TRBD2. Trimming at V came to 4 bases and at J to 6 bases, leaving 12 bases not matched to a gene. The CDR3 is 16 amino acids. Looked up from germline, CDR1 is SGHTA and CDR2 is FQGNSA. CDR3 sequence: CASSSTRAGGLFEQYF. CDR3 nucleotide sequence: TGTGCCAGCAGCTCGACCCGAGCGGGGGGGCTCTTCGAGCAGTACTTC.

V is TRBV14 and J is TRBJ1-1, with D maybe TRBD1 (6 bases). This CDR3 has 15 residues. Germline V gene lookup returns CDR1 SGHDN and CDR2 FVKESK. Trimming pared 4 bases from V and 1 base from J, leaving 13 bases between. CDR3 coding DNA: TGTGCCAGCAGCCTATCCGGACAGTGGAACACTGAAGCTTTCTTT. Protein sequence: CASSLSGQWNTEAFF.

The chain joins TRBV20-1 to TRBJ2-7; no definite D call. The CDR3 has 11 amino acids. Deletions cut 7 bases from V and 7 bases from J, with 14 bases between. Germline assignment: CDR1 DFQATT and CDR2 SNEGSKA (reference sequence). This CDR3 reads CSGTIYNEQYF. The DNA for the CDR3 is TGCAGTGGGACGATCTACAATGAGCAGTACTTC.

This clonotype was counted a few times. V is TRBV10-3 and J is TRBJ1-2; D is uncertain. The germline gives CDR1 ENHRY, CDR2 SYGVKD. This CDR3 has 13 amino acids. V was clipped by 11 bases and J by 4 bases, with 17 bases between them. CDR3 residues: CAPPPGLTYGYTF. The CDR3 nucleotides are TGTGCCCCCCCCCCAGGCCTGACCTATGGCTACACCTTC.

This clonotype was picked up many times. The rearrangement joins TRBV7-8 to TRBJ2-5, with 14 bases that match TRBD2. Germline CDR1 SGHVS, CDR2 FQNEAQ. J gave up 5 bases and V 3 bases, and 2 bases lay outside the gene matches. This CDR3 is 15 amino acids long. This CDR3 reads CASSLGLAGVETQYF. The CDR3 DNA sequence: TGTGCCAGCAGCTTGGGACTAGCGGGGGTTGAGACCCAGTACTTC.

This clonotype was found a few times. V gene TRBV4-1 combines with J gene TRBJ2-5; the D gene is possibly TRBD2 (6 bases). CDR1 MGHRA and CDR2 YSYEKL come from the germline V gene. The CDR3 loop spans 13 amino acids. Trimming left V 4 bases short and J 5 bases short, with 11 bases between. CDR3 bases: TGCGCCAGCAGCCGGACTAACTGGGAGACCCAGTACTTC. It specifies CASSRTNWETQYF.